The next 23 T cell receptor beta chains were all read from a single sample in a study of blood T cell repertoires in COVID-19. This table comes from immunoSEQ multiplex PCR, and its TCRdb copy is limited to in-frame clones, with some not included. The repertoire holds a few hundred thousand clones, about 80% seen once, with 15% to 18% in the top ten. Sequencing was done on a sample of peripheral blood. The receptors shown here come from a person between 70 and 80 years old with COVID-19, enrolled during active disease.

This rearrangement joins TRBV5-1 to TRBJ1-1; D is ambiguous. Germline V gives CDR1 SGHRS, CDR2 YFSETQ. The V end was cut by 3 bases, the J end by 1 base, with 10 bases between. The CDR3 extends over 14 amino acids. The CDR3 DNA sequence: TGCGCCAGCAGCTGGCGCCGGGAGAACACTGAAGCTTTCTTT. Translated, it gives CASSWRRENTEAFF.

This CDR3 is CASRSGTGRAYTGELFF. CDR3 coding DNA: TGTGCCAGCAGATCCGGGACAGGGCGGGCCTACACCGGGGAGCTGTTTTTT. The rearrangement uses TRBV27 and TRBJ2-2; 9 bases fit TRBD1. Germline CDR1 and CDR2: MNHEY and SMNVEV (reference sequence). Trimming removed 6 bases from V and 3 bases from J; junction bases left unmatched: 11. The CDR3 has 17 amino acids.

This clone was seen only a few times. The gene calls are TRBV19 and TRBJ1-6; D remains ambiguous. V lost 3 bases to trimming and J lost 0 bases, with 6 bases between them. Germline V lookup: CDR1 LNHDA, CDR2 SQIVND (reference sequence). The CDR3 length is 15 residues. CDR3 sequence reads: CASSMSRSYNSPLHF. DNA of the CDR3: TGTGCCAGTAGTATGAGTCGCTCCTATAATTCACCCCTCCACTTT.

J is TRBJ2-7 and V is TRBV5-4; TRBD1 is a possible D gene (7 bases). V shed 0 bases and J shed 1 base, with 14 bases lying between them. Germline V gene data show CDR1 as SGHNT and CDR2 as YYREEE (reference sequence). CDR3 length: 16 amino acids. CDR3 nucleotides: TGTGCCAGCAGCTTGGCGGGGGACAGAATTTCCTACGAGCAGTACTTC. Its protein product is CASSLAGDRISYEQYF.

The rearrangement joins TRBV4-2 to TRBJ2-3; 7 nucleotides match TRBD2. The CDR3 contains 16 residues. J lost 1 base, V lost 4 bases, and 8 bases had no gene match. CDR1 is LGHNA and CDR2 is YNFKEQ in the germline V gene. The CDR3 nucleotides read TGTGCCAGCAGCCGAGAAAGCGGGATGGGCACAGATACGCAGTATTTT. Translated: CASSRESGMGTDTQYF.

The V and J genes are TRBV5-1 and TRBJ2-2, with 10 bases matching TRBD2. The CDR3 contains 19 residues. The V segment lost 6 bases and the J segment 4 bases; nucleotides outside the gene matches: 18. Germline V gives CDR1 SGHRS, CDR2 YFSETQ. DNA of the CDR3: TGCGCCAGCATGGGGGGGATCCTGGCTAGCGGGAGTCGCACCGGGGAGCTGTTTTTT. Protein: CASMGGILASGSRTGELFF. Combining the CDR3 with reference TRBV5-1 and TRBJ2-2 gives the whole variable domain KAGVTQTPRYLIKTRGQQVTLSCSPISGHRSVSWYQQTPGQGLQFLFEYFSETQRNKGNFPGRFSGRQFSNSRSEMNVSTLELGDSALYLCASMGGILASGSRTGELFFGEGSRLTVL.

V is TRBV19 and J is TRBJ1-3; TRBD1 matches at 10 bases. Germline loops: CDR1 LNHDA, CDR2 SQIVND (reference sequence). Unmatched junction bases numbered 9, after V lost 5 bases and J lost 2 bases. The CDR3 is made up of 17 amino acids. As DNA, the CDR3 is TGTGCCAGTAGTCGCGACAGGGACAGGGGACCTGGAAACACCATATATTTT. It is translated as CASSRDRDRGPGNTIYF.

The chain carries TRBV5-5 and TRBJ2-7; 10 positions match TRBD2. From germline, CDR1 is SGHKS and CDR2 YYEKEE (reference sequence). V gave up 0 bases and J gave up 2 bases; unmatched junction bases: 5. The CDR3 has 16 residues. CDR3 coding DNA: TGTGCCAGCAGCTTGGGATGGACTAGCGGAACCTACGAGCAGTACTTC. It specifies CASSLGWTSGTYEQYF.

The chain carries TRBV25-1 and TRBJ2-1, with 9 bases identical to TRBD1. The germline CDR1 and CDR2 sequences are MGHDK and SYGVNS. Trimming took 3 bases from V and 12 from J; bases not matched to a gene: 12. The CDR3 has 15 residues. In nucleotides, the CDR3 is TGTGCCAGCAGTGAGGCCGGGACAGGGAGTCCTGTGCAGTTCTTC. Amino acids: CASSEAGTGSPVQFF.

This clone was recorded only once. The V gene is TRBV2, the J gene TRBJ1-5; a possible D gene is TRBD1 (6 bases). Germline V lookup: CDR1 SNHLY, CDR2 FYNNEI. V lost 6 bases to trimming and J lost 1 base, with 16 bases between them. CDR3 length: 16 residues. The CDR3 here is CASRDRTGGSNQPQHF. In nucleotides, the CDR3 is TGTGCCAGCAGGGACAGAACCGGGGGGAGCAATCAGCCCCAGCATTTT.

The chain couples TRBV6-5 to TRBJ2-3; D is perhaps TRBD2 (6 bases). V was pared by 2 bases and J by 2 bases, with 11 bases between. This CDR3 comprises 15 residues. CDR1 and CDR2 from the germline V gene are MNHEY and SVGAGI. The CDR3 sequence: CASSYLAGYTDTQYF. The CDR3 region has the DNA TGTGCCAGCAGTTACCTGGCGGGGTACACAGATACGCAGTATTTT.

CDR3 sequence (DNA): TGTGCCAGCAGCTTAGCTGGGACAGCTTACAATGAGCAGTTCTTC. This translates into CASSLAGTAYNEQFF. The genes are TRBV7-2 and TRBJ2-1; 7 nucleotides align to TRBD1. CDR1 is SGHTA, CDR2 FQGNSA, per germline. CDR3 length: 15 amino acids. After removal of 0 bases from V and 4 bases from J, the junction contained 3 bases not matched to a gene.

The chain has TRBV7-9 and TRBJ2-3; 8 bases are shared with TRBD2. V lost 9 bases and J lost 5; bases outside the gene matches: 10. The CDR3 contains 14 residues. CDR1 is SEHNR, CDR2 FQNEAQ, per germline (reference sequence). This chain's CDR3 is CASTPGGGQDTQYF. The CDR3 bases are TGTGCCAGTACCCCCGGGGGGGGCCAAGATACGCAGTATTTT.

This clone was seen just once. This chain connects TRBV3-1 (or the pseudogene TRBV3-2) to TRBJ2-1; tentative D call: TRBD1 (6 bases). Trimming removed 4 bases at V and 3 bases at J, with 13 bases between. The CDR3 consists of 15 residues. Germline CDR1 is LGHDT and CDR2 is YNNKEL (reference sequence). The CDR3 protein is CASSRTALNYNEQFF. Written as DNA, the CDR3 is TGTGCCAGCAGCCGGACAGCGCTGAACTACAATGAGCAGTTCTTC.

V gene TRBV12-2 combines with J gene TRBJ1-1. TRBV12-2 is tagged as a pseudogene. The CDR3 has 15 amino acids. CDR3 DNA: TGTGCAAGCCTATTGGAGGCCCGGCCTTACACTGAAGCTTTCTTT. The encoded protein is CASLLEARPYTEAFF.

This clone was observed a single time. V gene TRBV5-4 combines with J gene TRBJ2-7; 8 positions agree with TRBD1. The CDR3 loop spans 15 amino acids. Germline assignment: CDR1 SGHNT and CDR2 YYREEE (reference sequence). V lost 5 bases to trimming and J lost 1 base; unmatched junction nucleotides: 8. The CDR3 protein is CASRAGQGESYEQYF. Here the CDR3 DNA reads TGTGCCAGCAGGGCCGGACAGGGCGAATCCTACGAGCAGTACTTC.

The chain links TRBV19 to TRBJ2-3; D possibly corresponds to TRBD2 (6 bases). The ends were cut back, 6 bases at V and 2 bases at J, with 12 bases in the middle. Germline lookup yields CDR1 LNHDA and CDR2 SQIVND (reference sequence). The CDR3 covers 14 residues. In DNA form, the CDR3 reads TGTGCCAGTAGCGCAGCGGGCCCCACAGATACGCAGTATTTT. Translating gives CASSAAGPTDTQYF.

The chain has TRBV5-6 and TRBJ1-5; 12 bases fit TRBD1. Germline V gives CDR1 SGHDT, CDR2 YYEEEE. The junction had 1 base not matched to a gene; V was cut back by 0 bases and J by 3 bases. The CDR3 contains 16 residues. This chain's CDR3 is CASSLGDRGLNQPQHF. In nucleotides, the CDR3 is TGTGCCAGCAGCTTGGGGGACAGGGGGCTCAATCAGCCCCAGCATTTT.

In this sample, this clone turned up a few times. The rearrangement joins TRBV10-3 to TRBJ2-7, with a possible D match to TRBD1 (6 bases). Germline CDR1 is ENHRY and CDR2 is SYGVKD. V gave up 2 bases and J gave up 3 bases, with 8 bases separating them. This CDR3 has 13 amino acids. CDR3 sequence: CAISEGTNYEQYF. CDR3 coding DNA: TGTGCCATCAGTGAGGGGACAAACTACGAGCAGTACTTC.

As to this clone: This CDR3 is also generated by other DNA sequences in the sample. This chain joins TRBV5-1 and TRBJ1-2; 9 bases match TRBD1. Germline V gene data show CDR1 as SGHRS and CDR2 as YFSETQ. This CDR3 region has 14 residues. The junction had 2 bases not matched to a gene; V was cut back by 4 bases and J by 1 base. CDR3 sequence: CASSPDRGNYGYTF. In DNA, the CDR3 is TGCGCCAGCAGCCCGGACAGGGGTAACTATGGCTACACCTTC.

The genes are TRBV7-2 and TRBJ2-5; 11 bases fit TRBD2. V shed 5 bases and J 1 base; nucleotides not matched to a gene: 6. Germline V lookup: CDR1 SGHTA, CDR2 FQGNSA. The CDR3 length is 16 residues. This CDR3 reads CASSGSGRVPQETQYF. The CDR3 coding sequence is TGTGCCAGCAGCGGTAGCGGGAGGGTCCCCCAAGAGACCCAGTACTTC.

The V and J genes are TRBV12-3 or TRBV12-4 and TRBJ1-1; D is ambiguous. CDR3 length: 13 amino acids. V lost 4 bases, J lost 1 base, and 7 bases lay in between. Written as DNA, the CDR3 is TGTGCCAGCAGTTCGGAGGAGAACACTGAAGCTTTCTTT. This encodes CASSSEENTEAFF.

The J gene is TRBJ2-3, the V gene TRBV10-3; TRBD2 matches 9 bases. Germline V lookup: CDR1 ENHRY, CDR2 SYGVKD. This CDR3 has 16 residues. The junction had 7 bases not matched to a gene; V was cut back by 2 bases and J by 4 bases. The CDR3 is CAISELGAGGSDTQYF. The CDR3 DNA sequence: TGTGCCATCAGTGAGCTGGGGGCGGGAGGGTCAGATACGCAGTATTTT.